This T cell receptor beta chain was sequenced in a study of control samples from healthy donors and cancer patients. The assay was immunoSEQ multiplex PCR, and TCRdb's table has in-frame clones only and misses some. The table includes more than 20,000 clones, 65% to 90% detected once. This sequence originates from a man in his sixties with head and neck cancer. Sequences were obtained from PBMCs.

CDR3 in amino acids: CASSLAGAGTEAFF. CDR3 bases: TGCGCCAGCAGCTTGGCGGGGGCTGGTACTGAAGCTTTCTTT. The chain is built from TRBV5-1 and TRBJ1-1; perhaps TRBD1 as D (6 bases). The germline V gene has CDR1 SGHRS and CDR2 YFSETQ. Between the trimmed V and J ends, which lost 0 bases and 5 bases, there was a span of 11 bases. The CDR3 has 14 residues.